This note documents a single TCR beta chain sequence. The study assigned cohorts using participant-reported clinical history. Those designated as exposed participants met a COVID-19 case within 2 weeks before study entry. Per the germline V gene, CDR1 is PRHDT and CDR2 is FYEKMQ (reference sequence). V dropped 5 bases and J dropped 3; count of bases not matched to a gene: 8. This CDR3 contains 15 residues. Per the authors' pipeline: Amplification of reference gene primers provided the estimated nucleated cell counts. Sequencing used immunoSEQ multiplex PCR; TCRdb keeps in-frame clones, though not all of them. The DNA was the basis for D and trimming; V, J and clone size are from that table. The sample includes a few hundred thousand clones, nearly 90% seen only once; the top ten take 2.5% to 3.5%. This specimen comes from a study of blood T cell repertoires in COVID-19. Study in general: Sources were T cells, B-cell-depleted T cells, or PBMCs; the material itself was cDNA or gDNA.

The sequencing input was PBMCs or T cells enriched from blood (not recorded which). This clonotype was sampled from a woman aged 45 to 65 who had been exposed to COVID-19. The rearrangement links TRBV13 to TRBJ2-5; TRBD1 matches 8 bases. This CDR3 reads CASSGRQGSEETQYF. DNA of the CDR3: TGTGCCAGCAGCGGTAGACAGGGGTCGGAAGAGACCCAGTACTTC.